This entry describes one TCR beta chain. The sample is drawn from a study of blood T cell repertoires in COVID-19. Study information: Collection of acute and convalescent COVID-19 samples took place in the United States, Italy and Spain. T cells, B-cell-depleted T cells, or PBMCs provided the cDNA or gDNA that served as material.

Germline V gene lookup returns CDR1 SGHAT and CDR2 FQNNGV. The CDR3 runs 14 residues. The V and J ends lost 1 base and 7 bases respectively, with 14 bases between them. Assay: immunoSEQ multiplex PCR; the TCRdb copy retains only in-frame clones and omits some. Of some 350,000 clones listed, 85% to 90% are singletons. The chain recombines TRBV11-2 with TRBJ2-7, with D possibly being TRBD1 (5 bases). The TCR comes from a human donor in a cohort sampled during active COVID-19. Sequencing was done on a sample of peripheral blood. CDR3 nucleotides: TGTGCCAGCAGCTTAGTAGGGGCTGCTATGGAGCAGTACTTC. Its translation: CASSLVGAAMEQYF.